A single sample is the source of the 23 T cell receptor beta chains below, sequenced in a study of blood T cell repertoires in COVID-19. TCRdb keeps only in-frame clones here, not all; method: immunoSEQ multiplex PCR. The sample has hundreds of thousands of clones, about 84% seen once; the top ten hold 6% to 9.5%. Sequencing was carried out using peripheral blood. The receptor set was obtained from a woman of 80 years or more with acute or convalescent COVID-19.

The chain combines TRBV19 with TRBJ2-7, with TRBD1 matching 7 bases. CDR1 and CDR2 (germline): LNHDA, SQIVND (reference sequence). This CDR3 comprises 13 residues. This CDR3 is CVSLDRESHEQYF. The DNA for the CDR3 is TGTGTCAGCCTAGACAGGGAATCCCACGAGCAGTACTTC.

V is TRBV10-3 and J is TRBJ1-2; D might be TRBD1 (6 bases). The CDR3 consists of 18 residues. The V gene's germline CDR1 is ENHRY and CDR2 SYGVKD. V lost 7 bases and J 5 bases, leaving 29 bases between the germline ends. The CDR3 DNA sequence: TGTGCCATCACCGGAGGTGTACTTCGTACAGGGAAGAGATATGGCTACACCTTC. Translation: CAITGGVLRTGKRYGYTF.

The rearrangement joins TRBV29-1 to TRBJ2-5; tentatively, D is TRBD1 (6 bases). This CDR3 contains 13 residues. V lost 4 bases and J lost 2, with 11 bases in between. Germline V gene sequence: CDR1 SQVTM, CDR2 ANQGSEA. CDR3 DNA sequence: TGCAGCGTTGGACAGGCGAATCAAGAGACCCAGTACTTC. Translating it yields CSVGQANQETQYF.

The V call is TRBV7-3, the J call TRBJ2-4; 9 bases agree with TRBD2. Germline assignment: CDR1 SGHTA and CDR2 FQGTGA. The CDR3 runs 16 residues. Trimming cost V 1 base and J 8 bases; bases outside gene matches: 9. CDR3 region: CASSLKLAGGQDIQYF. In DNA, the CDR3 is TGTGCCAGCAGCTTAAAACTAGCGGGCGGTCAGGACATTCAGTACTTC. Using reference TRBV7-3 and TRBJ2-4 for the parts outside the CDR3, the full variable domain is GAGVSQTPSNKVTEKGKYVELRCDPISGHTALYWYRQSLGQGPEFLIYFQGTGAADDSGLPNDRFFAVRPEGSVSTLKIQRTERGDSAVYLCASSLKLAGGQDIQYFGAGTRLSVL.

A word on this clone: The sample carries other DNA sequences with the same CDR3. The chain is built from TRBV3-1 (or the pseudogene TRBV3-2) and TRBJ1-2; the D gene is possibly TRBD1 (6 bases). The germline V and J ends were trimmed by 4 bases and 2 bases, with 8 bases remaining between them. Germline loops: CDR1 LGHDT, CDR2 YNNKEL (reference sequence). CDR3 size: 13 residues. CDR3: CASSPQGNYGYTF. As DNA, the CDR3 is TGTGCCAGCAGCCCTCAGGGGAACTATGGCTACACCTTC.

The CDR3 reads CASSYSFERGRAEAFF. The CDR3 coding sequence is TGTGCCAGCAGTTACTCCTTCGAGAGAGGGAGGGCTGAAGCTTTCTTT. The chain is built from TRBV6-5 and TRBJ1-1, with D hard to call. The germline V gene encodes CDR1 MNHEY and CDR2 SVGAGI. The CDR3 consists of 16 residues. Trimming took off 0 bases at V and 6 bases at J, with 17 bases between the two ends.

This clone occurred once. The chain links TRBV7-2 to TRBJ1-5, with 9 bases that match TRBD1. Germline trimming cut 2 bases from V and 5 bases from J; bases unmatched to any gene: 4. This CDR3 region has 15 residues. Per germline, CDR1 SGHTA and CDR2 FQGNSA. CDR3 DNA sequence: TGTGCCAGCAGCTTAACAGGGGGCATTTATCAGCCCCAGCATTTT. This sequence encodes CASSLTGGIYQPQHF.

V usage is TRBV12-3 or TRBV12-4 and J usage is TRBJ1-6; TRBD1 might be the D (5 bases). The V end was cut by 4 bases, the J end by 14 bases, with 15 bases between. The CDR3 has 13 amino acids. The CDR3 nucleotides read TGTGCCAGCAGTTCTGACAGCCGGACGACCCTCCACTTT. This gives the protein CASSSDSRTTLHF.

The V gene is TRBV19, the J gene TRBJ1-5; 8 bases align to TRBD1. V was clipped by 5 bases and J by 6 bases; unmatched bases: 6. This CDR3 region has 14 residues. Germline V gene sequence: CDR1 LNHDA, CDR2 SQIVND (reference sequence). CDR3: CASSVRTGRQPQHF. The CDR3 DNA follows: TGTGCCAGTAGTGTGCGGACAGGGCGTCAGCCCCAGCATTTT.

This clone appeared a few times. The CDR3 sequence: CASSPAAGATGELFF. CDR3 nucleotide sequence: TGTGCCAGCTCACCAGCGGCAGGGGCCACCGGGGAGCTGTTTTTT. V usage is TRBV18 and J usage is TRBJ2-2; tentative D call: TRBD1 (6 bases). The CDR3 sequence is 15 residues long. V lost 2 bases and J lost 4, with 11 bases in between. Germline V lookup: CDR1 KGHSH, CDR2 LQKENI.

V gene TRBV25-1 combines with J gene TRBJ1-6; 10 nucleotides agree with TRBD1. Germline CDR1 MGHDK, CDR2 SYGVNS. The trim removed 4 bases at V and 1 base at J, leaving 7 bases unmatched. This CDR3 spans 18 amino acids. CDR3 in DNA: TGTGCCAGCAGTGGAAGGACAGGGGGTGGGTCCTATAATTCACCCCTCCACTTT. Translating it yields CASSGRTGGGSYNSPLHF.

The CDR3 here is CASSYSVRVETQYF. In DNA form, the CDR3 reads TGTGCCAGCAGTTACAGTGTACGAGTAGAGACCCAGTACTTC. The chain links TRBV6-5 to TRBJ2-5; D is uncertain. The CDR3 consists of 14 residues. Per germline, CDR1 MNHEY and CDR2 SVGAGI. Trimming pared 2 bases from V and 4 bases from J, leaving 11 bases between.

This sequence joins TRBV7-2 and TRBJ2-7; possible D gene TRBD1, 5 bases. Germline lookup yields CDR1 SGHTA and CDR2 FQGNSA. Trimming left V 4 bases short and J 4 bases short, with 17 bases between. CDR3 length: 15 amino acids. The CDR3 here is CASSSSPGSAYEQYF. The DNA of the CDR3 is TGTGCCAGCAGCTCGTCCCCAGGGTCCGCGTACGAGCAGTACTTC.

The V call is TRBV5-1, the J call TRBJ2-3; 12 bases are shared with TRBD2. This CDR3 spans 15 amino acids. J gave up 6 bases and V 4 bases, and 6 bases lay outside the gene matches. Germline V gives CDR1 SGHRS, CDR2 YFSETQ. The CDR3 region is CASSTRLAGVDTQYF. The CDR3 DNA reads TGCGCCAGCAGCACCCGACTAGCGGGAGTCGATACGCAGTATTTT.

The V gene is TRBV6-6, the J gene TRBJ1-1; tentatively, D is TRBD1 (6 bases). The CDR3 has 13 amino acids. V was cut by 4 bases and J by 4 bases, with 10 bases left in between. Per the germline V gene, CDR1 is MNHNY and CDR2 is SVGAGI (reference sequence). CDR3 DNA sequence: TGTGCCAGCAGTTTAACAGGGTTCACTGAAGCTTTCTTT. Its protein product is CASSLTGFTEAFF.

The CDR3: CASSERTGGGITDTQYF. The CDR3 nucleotides read TGTGCCAGCAGTGAAAGGACAGGGGGCGGAATAACAGATACGCAGTATTTT. The chain uses TRBV2 and TRBJ2-3, with 11 bases that match TRBD1. CDR1 and CDR2 from the germline V gene are SNHLY and FYNNEI. The CDR3 has 17 amino acids. After removal of 2 bases from V and 3 bases from J, the junction contained 7 bases not matched to a gene.

V and J are TRBV6-5 and TRBJ1-5, with TRBD1 identical over 9 bases. CDR1 MNHEY and CDR2 SVGAGI come from the germline V gene. This CDR3 region has 15 residues. The V and J ends lost 7 bases and 7 bases, in that order; junction bases with no gene match: 11. The CDR3 nucleotides are TGTGCCAGCACAACGGGACAGGGTTGGGGACAGCCCCAGCATTTT. This gives the protein CASTTGQGWGQPQHF.

This chain joins TRBV6-5 and TRBJ1-5, with TRBD1 identical over 8 bases. This CDR3 contains 15 residues. The V segment lost 8 bases and the J segment 2 bases; nucleotides outside the gene matches: 8. In germline, CDR1 is MNHEY, CDR2 SVGAGI. The CDR3: CASADRDGGNQPQHF. The CDR3 DNA follows: TGTGCCAGCGCGGACAGGGATGGGGGCAATCAGCCCCAGCATTTT.

The CDR3 reads CASSSLGQGQETQYF. CDR3 nucleotide sequence: TGCGCCAGCAGTTCCCTTGGACAGGGGCAAGAGACCCAGTACTTC. The chain combines TRBV5-1 with TRBJ2-5; 9 nucleotides agree with TRBD1. V gave up 5 bases and J gave up 2 bases; unmatched junction bases: 7. CDR3 length: 15 amino acids. CDR1 and CDR2 from the germline V gene are SGHRS and YFSETQ.

V is TRBV12-5 and J is TRBJ1-2; TRBD1 might be the D (5 bases). Germline CDR1 is LGHNT and CDR2 is FRNRAP. The V and J ends lost 1 base and 2 bases respectively, with 14 bases between them. The CDR3 runs to 16 residues. CDR3 amino acids: CASGLAPDTPNYGYTF. DNA of the CDR3: TGTGCTAGTGGTTTGGCCCCGGACACCCCGAACTATGGCTACACCTTC.

V and J are TRBV27 and TRBJ1-2, with 9 bases aligning to TRBD1. The germline CDR1 and CDR2 sequences are MNHEY and SMNVEV (reference sequence). The ends lost 5 bases at V and 7 bases at J; junction bases unmatched: 11. This CDR3 comprises 15 residues. The CDR3 DNA is TGTGCCAGCAGTCCGTGGGGGGACAGGGAATTTGGCTACACCTTC. Protein product: CASSPWGDREFGYTF.

There are a few counts of this clone. The chain employs TRBV9 and TRBJ1-5, with 9 nucleotides matching TRBD1. V was pared by 0 bases and J by 4 bases, with 2 bases of the junction left unmatched. Germline V lookup: CDR1 SGDLS, CDR2 YYNGEE. The CDR3 is 15 residues long. CDR3: CASSVDDRGNQPQHF. CDR3 nucleotide sequence: TGTGCCAGCAGCGTAGATGACAGGGGGAATCAGCCCCAGCATTTT. The full variable domain, with the rest looked up from reference TRBV9 and TRBJ1-5, is DSGVTQTPKHLITATGQRVTLRCSPRSGDLSVYWYQQSLDQGLQFLIQYYNGEERAKGNILERFSAQQFPDLHSELNLSSLELGDSALYFCASSVDDRGNQPQHFGDGTRLSIL.

This rearrangement joins TRBV19 to TRBJ1-3, with 8 bases lining up with TRBD1. The V and J ends lost 3 bases and 2 bases, in that order; junction bases with no gene match: 3. The germline V gene has CDR1 LNHDA and CDR2 SQIVND (reference sequence). The CDR3 sequence is 15 residues long. CDR3 protein: CASSITGGPGNTIYF. DNA of the CDR3: TGTGCCAGTAGTATCACAGGGGGTCCTGGAAACACCATATATTTT.